This T cell receptor (beta chain) was sequenced for a study of blood T cell repertoires in COVID-19. Germline CDR1 SQVTM, CDR2 ANQGSEA. This CDR3 is 13 amino acids long. Trimming at V came to 4 bases and at J to 6 bases, leaving 3 bases not matched to a gene. This clone was seen a handful of times. Using immunoSEQ multiplex PCR, the repertoire was profiled, and TCRdb retains in-frame clones only, with some absent. The sample consists of fewer than 250,000 clones, 83% of them appearing once. The receptor comes from a woman aged 50 to 60 with acute or convalescent COVID-19. The sample taken for sequencing was peripheral blood. The V call is TRBV29-1, the J call TRBJ2-7; 13 bases agree with TRBD2. The CDR3 reads CSVGTSGRSEQYF. The CDR3 nucleotides read TGCAGCGTTGGGACTAGCGGGAGATCCGAGCAGTACTTC.